This paragraph covers one T cell receptor beta chain sequence. Its specificity is not known. Described treatment: approximately nine-day PBMC culture with coronavirus spike peptide pools or control peptides (ViraFEST assay). Positive tests by PCR, dated March to December 2020, predated US Alpha, Beta and Delta variants. Per-well cultures of two million PBMCs received around 10 IU/ml IL-2 and 10 ug/ml peptide pools. Germline CDR1 and CDR2: SEHNR and FQNEAQ (reference sequence). V dropped 1 base and J dropped 7 bases, with 13 bases sitting between them. The CDR3 loop spans 14 amino acids. This sample is part of a study of vaccination and CD4 T cells after COVID-19. Turning to the study itself: PCR on nasal swabs identified SARS-CoV-2 in convalescent patients, of whom roughly nine were mild and one severe.

Once obtained from cultured CD4+ T cells, the DNA was sequenced using the Oncomine TCR Beta short-read assay. Genomic DNA from cultured CD4+ T cells was extracted. One entry per CDR3 protein, called by TCRdb with MiXCR from the PCR reads. The data show more than 10,000 distinct CDR3 sequences, around a third seen once. The rearrangement uses TRBV7-9 and TRBJ1-1, with D tentatively TRBD1 (6 bases). This TCR was recovered from a human donor who had recovered from COVID-19. This specimen was CD4+ T cells from blood, cultured in vitro, taken after SARS-CoV-2 vaccination. The CDR3 loop is CASSLGGQAVEAFF. The DNA of the CDR3 is TGTGCCAGCAGCTTAGGGGGGCAGGCTGTTGAAGCTTTCTTT.